A single TCR beta chain is shown here with its context. Trimming removed 3 bases from V and 4 bases from J, with 6 bases in between. The germline gives CDR1 MNHEY, CDR2 SMNVEV (reference sequence). This CDR3 has 13 residues. In the sorted-subset replicate PCRs, 150 to 200 ng DNA, 25,000 to 30,000 T cell genomes, was used. Clones were sequenced by immunoSEQ multiplex PCR, and TCRdb holds only the in-frame ones, with some missing. This table has approximately 720,000 clones, about 91% appearing once. The data were obtained in a study of shared clonotypes between healthy human individuals. CD45RO-negative CD8 cells positively selected for CCR7 made up the naive population, which excluded terminally differentiated effector memory CD45RA+ cells.

This clonotype was sampled from a man aged 25 to 40 in good health. Sequencing was performed on naive CD8+ T cells sorted from blood. The gene calls are TRBV27 and TRBJ2-2; possibly TRBD1 for D (6 bases). The CDR3 spells CASSLTGTGELFF. DNA for the CDR3: TGTGCCAGCAGTTTGACAGGCACCGGGGAGCTGTTTTTT.